Shown below are 13 T cell receptor beta chains from a single sample sequenced in a study of cytomegalovirus exposure and HLA in healthy donors. In the PCR, 60 Vbeta and 13 Jbeta primers were used. The repertoire was sequenced with immunoSEQ multiplex PCR; TCRdb's copy has only in-frame clones and lacks some. The table includes about 130,000 clones, roughly four fifths detected once. The sample taken for sequencing was PBMCs. These receptors were obtained from a woman aged 50 to 60 in good health and CMV-seropositive.

This chain links TRBV9 with TRBJ2-1, with 10 positions matching TRBD2. The CDR3 is made up of 16 amino acids. V shed 4 bases, J shed 6 bases, and the junction held 10 bases outside the gene matches. Germline CDR1 and CDR2: SGDLS and YYNGEE. The CDR3 DNA reads as TGTGCCAGCAGCAGAGGCCATGGACTAGCGGTCAATGAGCAGTTCTTC. It codes for CASSRGHGLAVNEQFF. Full variable domain (missing parts from reference TRBV9 and TRBJ2-1): DSGVTQTPKHLITATGQRVTLRCSPRSGDLSVYWYQQSLDQGLQFLIQYYNGEERAKGNILERFSAQQFPDLHSELNLSSLELGDSALYFCASSRGHGLAVNEQFFGPGTRLTVL.

The V and J genes are TRBV5-1 and TRBJ2-1, with D possibly matching TRBD1 (6 bases). The V gene's germline CDR1 is SGHRS and CDR2 YFSETQ. V was shortened by 0 bases and J by 6 bases, with 13 bases between the two germline ends. The CDR3 length is 15 residues. CDR3 residues: CASSLDGGHLNEQFF. The CDR3 nucleotides are TGCGCCAGCAGCTTGGATGGGGGACACCTCAATGAGCAGTTCTTC.

The rearrangement links TRBV4-1 to TRBJ2-3, with D unclear. Per the germline V gene, CDR1 is MGHRA and CDR2 is YSYEKL. V was trimmed by 3 bases and J by 5 bases, leaving 6 bases between them. The CDR3 totals 12 residues. CDR3 sequence: CASSHVLDTQYF. CDR3 sequence (DNA): TGCGCCAGCAGCCACGTCCTAGATACGCAGTATTTT.

The chain recombines TRBV27 with TRBJ2-2; a weak D match, TRBD2 (5 bases). Germline CDR1 MNHEY, CDR2 SMNVEV (reference sequence). The ends were cut back, 3 bases at V and 2 bases at J, with 13 bases in the middle. This CDR3 region has 16 residues. The CDR3 DNA reads TGTGCCAGCAGTTTTATGAGAGGGTTAAACACCGGGGAGCTGTTTTTT. This gives the protein CASSFMRGLNTGELFF.

The genes are TRBV11-3 and TRBJ2-5; 9 bases line up with TRBD2. The length of the CDR3 is 15 residues. Germline lookup yields CDR1 SGHNT and CDR2 YENEEA. V lost 4 bases to trimming and J lost 3 bases; unmatched junction nucleotides: 6. The CDR3 region is CASSSTLAGKETQYF. CDR3 DNA: TGTGCCAGCAGCTCGACCCTAGCGGGGAAAGAGACCCAGTACTTC.

This chain links TRBV10-3 with TRBJ1-1; D is uncertain. The CDR3 is 13 amino acids. Looked up from germline, CDR1 is ENHRY and CDR2 is SYGVKD. The V end was cut by 0 bases, the J end by 5 bases, with 7 bases between. In nucleotides, the CDR3 is TGTGCCATCAGTGAGTCTCCGGGGACTGAAGCTTTCTTT. Translated, it gives CAISESPGTEAFF.

This chain links TRBV6-1 with TRBJ2-7; D is perhaps TRBD2 (6 bases). V shed 5 bases and J shed 6 bases, with 11 bases lying between them. Germline lookup yields CDR1 MNHNS and CDR2 SASEGT. The CDR3 contains 12 residues. CDR3 DNA: TGTGCCAGCAGTATAAGGGACTTCGAGCAGTACTTC. Translating it yields CASSIRDFEQYF.

The chain employs TRBV19 and TRBJ1-1; TRBD1 matches at 7 bases. V lost 4 bases to trimming and J lost 4 bases; unmatched junction nucleotides: 6. The germline CDR1 and CDR2 sequences are LNHDA and SQIVND (reference sequence). The CDR3 is 14 amino acids. Here the CDR3 reads CASSNYRGPTEAFF. The CDR3 nucleotides are TGTGCCAGTAGTAACTACAGGGGACCCACTGAAGCTTTCTTT.

In its sample, this clone was seen a few times. The V and J genes are TRBV6-5 and TRBJ1-5; D might be TRBD1 (5 bases). The CDR3 runs to 13 residues. Germline V gene lookup returns CDR1 MNHEY and CDR2 SVGAGI. Trimming left V 3 bases short and J 8 bases short, with 11 bases between. The chain's CDR3 is CASSYAGLEPQHF. The CDR3 DNA is TGTGCCAGCAGTTATGCAGGGTTGGAGCCCCAGCATTTT.

The rearrangement links TRBV27 to TRBJ1-1; a weak D match, TRBD1 (6 bases). This CDR3 has 13 residues. The V gene's germline CDR1 is MNHEY and CDR2 SMNVEV (reference sequence). Trimming stripped 4 bases from V and 4 bases from J, with 10 bases between. CDR3 nucleotides: TGTGCCAGCAGTTCAATAGGGGGCACTGAAGCTTTCTTT. Encoded protein: CASSSIGGTEAFF.

A word on this clone: At one of its ends the junction is not consistent with the germline gene, which may arise from a read error. The gene calls are TRBV7-9 and TRBJ1-1; D may be TRBD1 (5 bases). The CDR3 totals 15 residues. CDR1 is SEHNR and CDR2 is FQNEAQ in the germline V gene (reference sequence). DNA for the CDR3: TGTTCCAGCAGCTCTGGGGGGAGGGCGAACACTGAAGCTTTCTTT. Translated, it gives CSSSSGGRANTEAFF.

The V gene is TRBV19, the J gene TRBJ1-5, with D possibly being TRBD1 (5 bases). The CDR3 extends over 13 amino acids. The germline gives CDR1 LNHDA, CDR2 SQIVND (reference sequence). With 3 bases removed from V and 5 bases from J, the gap between germline ends came to 8 bases. CDR3 residues: CASSMTGDQPQHF. DNA of the CDR3: TGTGCCAGTAGTATGACGGGGGATCAGCCCCAGCATTTT.

This chain joins TRBV5-4 and TRBJ2-7, with D possibly TRBD1 on 5 matching bases. In germline, CDR1 is SGHNT, CDR2 YYREEE (reference sequence). V dropped 2 bases and J dropped 3 bases, with 6 bases sitting between them. This CDR3 has 12 residues. CDR3 residues: CASSLRGYEQYF. The CDR3 DNA follows: TGTGCCAGCAGCTTAAGGGGCTACGAGCAGTACTTC.